The 16 T cell receptor beta chains reported below all come from one sample, sequenced in a study of blood T cell repertoires in COVID-19. Clones were sequenced by immunoSEQ multiplex PCR, and TCRdb holds only the in-frame ones, with some missing. The sample holds about 260,000 clones, approximately 89% seen once. The sample consisted of peripheral blood. The receptors were sampled from a man between 35 and 55 years old with active or convalescent COVID-19.

This clone was seen only once. The genes are TRBV4-2 and TRBJ2-4, with 8 bases matching TRBD1. V trimming: 5 bases; J trimming: 2 bases; junction bases outside the gene matches: 5. The CDR3 totals 15 residues. The germline V gene encodes CDR1 LGHNA and CDR2 YNFKEQ. The CDR3 loop reads CASSSQGATKNIQYF. CDR3 bases: TGTGCCAGCAGCAGCCAGGGGGCGACCAAAAACATTCAGTACTTC.

This rearrangement joins TRBV11-2 to TRBJ2-3; the match to TRBD1 covers 10 bases. The CDR3 is 15 amino acids. The germline V gene has CDR1 SGHAT and CDR2 FQNNGV. V shed 3 bases, J shed 1 base, and the junction held 1 base outside the gene matches. This CDR3 is CASSLTGGGTDTQYF. The CDR3 DNA reads as TGTGCCAGCAGCTTGACAGGGGGCGGCACAGATACGCAGTATTTT.

The chain links TRBV4-1 to TRBJ1-6; D is undetermined. Germline V gives CDR1 MGHRA, CDR2 YSYEKL. V was clipped by 0 bases and J by 12 bases, with 9 bases between them. CDR3 size: 13 residues. The CDR3 DNA is TGCGCCAGCAGCCAAGATCTCTCAGGACCCCTCCACTTT. This sequence encodes CASSQDLSGPLHF.

This chain links TRBV5-1 with TRBJ2-3; 8 bases are shared with TRBD1. CDR1 and CDR2 (germline): SGHRS, YFSETQ. V lost 4 bases and J lost 1; bases outside the gene matches: 2. This CDR3 spans 14 amino acids. The CDR3 nucleotides are TGCGCCAGCAGCCCACAGGGGGGCACAGATACGCAGTATTTT. This sequence encodes CASSPQGGTDTQYF. Full variable domain (rest looked up from reference TRBV5-1 and TRBJ2-3): KAGVTQTPRYLIKTRGQQVTLSCSPISGHRSVSWYQQTPGQGLQFLFEYFSETQRNKGNFPGRFSGRQFSNSRSEMNVSTLELGDSALYLCASSPQGGTDTQYFGPGTRLTVL.

The chain uses TRBV7-9 and TRBJ1-3; TRBD1 aligns across 7 bases. Germline CDR1 reads SEHNR; CDR2 reads FQNEAQ (reference sequence). V shed 4 bases and J 2 bases; nucleotides not matched to a gene: 2. CDR3 length: 14 amino acids. The CDR3 nucleotides read TGTGCCAGCAGCTCAACAGGGGCTGGAAACACCATATATTTT. Residues: CASSSTGAGNTIYF. Supplemented by reference TRBV7-9 and TRBJ1-3, the full variable domain reads DTGVSQNPRHKITKRGQNVTFRCDPISEHNRLYWYRQTLGQGPEFLTYFQNEAQLEKSRLLSDRFSAERPKGSFSTLEIQRTEQGDSAMYLCASSSTGAGNTIYFGEGSWLTVV.

This sequence joins TRBV11-2 and TRBJ2-6; no clear D gene. Trimming removed 4 bases from V and 4 bases from J, with 8 bases in between. This CDR3 comprises 14 residues. Per germline, CDR1 SGHAT and CDR2 FQNNGV. DNA of the CDR3: TGTGCCAGCAGCTCAGGTACCGGGGCCAACGTCCTGACTTTC. Translation gives CASSSGTGANVLTF.

With respect to this clone: A much larger clonotype is one base distant, so this may be a read error. Other DNA variants within this sample encode the same CDR3. This chain connects TRBV27 to TRBJ1-6; D is unresolved. Per germline, CDR1 MNHEY and CDR2 SMNVEV (reference sequence). The CDR3 has 14 residues. V lost 4 bases and J 0 bases, leaving 4 bases between the germline ends. The CDR3, as DNA: TGTGCCAGCAGTTCCAGCTCCTATAATTCACCCCTCCACTTT. Translation gives CASSSSSYNSPLHF.

The chain has TRBV19 and TRBJ1-5; TRBD1 might be the D (5 bases). This CDR3 region has 15 residues. Trimming cost V 0 bases and J 3 bases, with 9 bases left between them. The V gene's germline CDR1 is LNHDA and CDR2 SQIVND (reference sequence). CDR3 loop: CASSIDAGYNQPQHF. The DNA of the CDR3 is TGTGCCAGTAGTATAGATGCAGGGTACAATCAGCCCCAGCATTTT.

The rearrangement uses TRBV4-2 and TRBJ1-5; possibly TRBD1 for D (6 bases). Trimming stripped 6 bases from V and 6 bases from J, with 15 bases between. CDR1 is LGHNA, CDR2 YNFKEQ, per germline. The CDR3 sequence is 14 residues long. CDR3 coding DNA: TGTGCCAGCAGACCAGAGGGGGATCTTCAGCCCCAGCATTTT. It is translated as CASRPEGDLQPQHF.

V gene TRBV18 combines with J gene TRBJ2-3; TRBD1 matches 10 bases. Trimming removed 6 bases from V and 4 bases from J; junction bases left unmatched: 10. This CDR3 region has 16 residues. Germline V gives CDR1 KGHSH, CDR2 LQKENI. Here the CDR3 reads CASSIAGTGDSDTQYF. The CDR3 DNA sequence: TGTGCCAGCTCCATAGCCGGGACAGGGGACTCAGATACGCAGTATTTT.

The V and J genes are TRBV5-4 and TRBJ2-5, with 14 nucleotides matching TRBD2. The germline gives CDR1 SGHNT, CDR2 YYREEE (reference sequence). The CDR3 covers 15 residues. V shed 7 bases and J 1 base; nucleotides not matched to a gene: 3. This CDR3 is CASGLAGGRQETQYF. CDR3 nucleotide sequence: TGTGCCAGCGGACTAGCGGGAGGTCGCCAAGAGACCCAGTACTTC.

This clone has only a few counts. The chain couples TRBV6-5 to TRBJ1-2, with 8 bases lining up with TRBD1. The CDR3 is made up of 13 amino acids. Trimming removed 7 bases from V and 5 bases from J; junction bases left unmatched: 6. Germline V lookup: CDR1 MNHEY, CDR2 SVGAGI. The CDR3 spells CASTSTGEYGYTF. The CDR3 DNA is TGTGCCAGCACCTCGACAGGGGAGTATGGCTACACCTTC.

Of note for this clone: A junction end diverges from the germline sequence, so it may reflect a read error. The V gene is TRBV3-1 (or the pseudogene TRBV3-2), the J gene TRBJ1-5, with D possibly TRBD1 on 6 matching bases. CDR3 length: 13 residues. CDR1 is LGHDT and CDR2 is YNNKEL in the germline V gene (reference sequence). The CDR3 here is CASSQDLGDNQFF. CDR3 in DNA: TGTGCCAGCAGCCAAGATCTGGGGGACAATCAGTTTTTT.

The J gene is TRBJ1-2, the V gene TRBV5-1; D is perhaps TRBD1 (5 bases). Trimming shortened V by 3 bases and J by 6 bases, and 9 bases separated the two germline ends. The CDR3 has 12 residues. The V gene's germline CDR1 is SGHRS and CDR2 YFSETQ. The CDR3 DNA reads as TGCGCCAGCAGCTGGGGCGGGGATGGCTACACCTTC. It encodes CASSWGGDGYTF. The whole variable domain, remainder taken from reference TRBV5-1 and TRBJ1-2, is KAGVTQTPRYLIKTRGQQVTLSCSPISGHRSVSWYQQTPGQGLQFLFEYFSETQRNKGNFPGRFSGRQFSNSRSEMNVSTLELGDSALYLCASSWGGDGYTFGSGTRLTVV.

The chain carries TRBV9 and TRBJ1-3; 8 nucleotides align to TRBD1. V shed 3 bases and J 9 bases; nucleotides not matched to a gene: 8. The CDR3 is 14 amino acids. Germline lookup yields CDR1 SGDLS and CDR2 YYNGEE. The chain's CDR3 is CASSAAGGGGTIYF. Here the CDR3 DNA reads TGTGCCAGCAGCGCAGCAGGGGGCGGCGGCACCATATATTTT.

V gene TRBV19 combines with J gene TRBJ1-2, with TRBD1 matching 7 bases. Germline loops: CDR1 LNHDA, CDR2 SQIVND (reference sequence). The junction had 12 bases not matched to a gene; V was cut back by 7 bases and J by 4 bases. The CDR3 loop spans 15 amino acids. In nucleotides, the CDR3 is TGTGCCAGTATCGTACAGGGGCCCGCGTCCTATGGCTACACCTTC. Translated: CASIVQGPASYGYTF.